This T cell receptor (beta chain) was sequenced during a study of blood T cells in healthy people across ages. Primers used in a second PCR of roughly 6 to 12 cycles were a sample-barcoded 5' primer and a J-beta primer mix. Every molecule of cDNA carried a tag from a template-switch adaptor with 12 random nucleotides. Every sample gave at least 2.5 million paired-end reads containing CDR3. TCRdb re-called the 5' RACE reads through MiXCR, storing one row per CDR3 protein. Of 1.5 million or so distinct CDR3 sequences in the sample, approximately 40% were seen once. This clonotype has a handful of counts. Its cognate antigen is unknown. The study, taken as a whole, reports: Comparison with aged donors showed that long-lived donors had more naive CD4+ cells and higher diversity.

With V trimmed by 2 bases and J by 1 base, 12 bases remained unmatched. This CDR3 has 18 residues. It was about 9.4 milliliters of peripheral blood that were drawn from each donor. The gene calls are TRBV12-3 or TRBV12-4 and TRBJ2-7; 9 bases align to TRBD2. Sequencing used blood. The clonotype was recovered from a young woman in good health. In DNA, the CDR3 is TGTGCCAGCAGTTTATTCGTGGCTAGCGGGATACCGTCCTACGAGCAGTACTTC. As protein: CASSLFVASGIPSYEQYF.